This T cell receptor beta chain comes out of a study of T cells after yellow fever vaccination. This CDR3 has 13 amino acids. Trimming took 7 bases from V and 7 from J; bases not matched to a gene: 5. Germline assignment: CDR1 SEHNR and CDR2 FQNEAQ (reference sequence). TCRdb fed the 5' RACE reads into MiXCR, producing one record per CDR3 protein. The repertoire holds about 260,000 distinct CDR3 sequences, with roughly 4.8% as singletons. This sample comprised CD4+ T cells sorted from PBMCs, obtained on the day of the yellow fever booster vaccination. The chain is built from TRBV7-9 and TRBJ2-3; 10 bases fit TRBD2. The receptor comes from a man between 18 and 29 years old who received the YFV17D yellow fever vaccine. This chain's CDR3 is CASMSSGGNTQYF. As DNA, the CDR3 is TGTGCCAGCATGTCTAGCGGGGGTAATACGCAGTATTTT.